A selection of T cell receptor beta chains follows, all from one sample in a study of post-analysis software for immune sequencing data. A single record per CDR3 protein comes from TCRdb applying MiXCR to the PCR reads. The data hold hundreds of thousands of distinct CDR3 sequences, with 55% to 60% observed a single time. The sample consisted of blood. All receptors come from a girl aged 2 to 10 with multiple sclerosis. Each CDR3 is given with its conserved first and last residue. D genes are given only for firm matches. Not all rows give a size; the values are once, few, many and, for expanded clones, a class.

j_call | v_call | d_call | clone_size | cdr3_aa | cdr3_nt
TRBJ2-1 | TRBV12-3/TRBV12-4 | TRBD2 | . | CASSPPGLAGGLNEQFF | TGTGCCAGCAGTCCTCCGGGACTAGCGGGAGGGTTGAATGAGCAGTTCTTC
TRBJ1-1 | TRBV29-1 | . | . | CSVGTDSNTEAFF | TGCAGCGTTGGTACAGACAGTAACACTGAAGCTTTCTTT
TRBJ2-3 | TRBV19 | . | . | CAGSTLARTTDTQYF | TGTGCCGGTAGTACGCTAGCGAGAACCACAGATACGCAGTATTTT
TRBJ2-1 | TRBV20-1 | . | . | CSAAGLGQPLIVDEQFF | TGCAGTGCTGCGGGACTGGGCCAACCTCTGATCGTAGATGAGCAGTTCTTC
TRBJ2-2 | TRBV6-5 | . | . | CASSFNANRAQNTGELFF | TGTGCCAGCAGTTTCAACGCCAACCGGGCACAGAACACCGGGGAGCTGTTTTTT
TRBJ2-6 | TRBV5-1 | TRBD1 | . | CASSFTARGRGANVLTF | TGCGCCAGCAGCTTTACCGCGAGGGGGCGTGGGGCCAACGTCCTGACTTTC
TRBJ2-5 | TRBV4-2 | TRBD2 | . | CASSPRVAGDPGEQYF | TGTGCCAGCAGCCCCCGGGTAGCGGGAGATCCGGGGGAGCAGTACTTC
TRBJ2-7 | TRBV7-8 | . | . | CASSAGRPSEQYF | TGTGCCAGCAGCGCCGGCAGGCCCTCCGAGCAGTACTTC
TRBJ2-1 | TRBV7-9 | . | . | CASSPSAHGEQFF | TGTGCCAGCAGTCCGAGCGCCCACGGCGAGCAGTTCTTC
TRBJ1-5 | TRBV5-5 | TRBD1 | . | CASSLVGTANQPQHF | TGTGCCAGCAGCTTGGTTGGGACAGCTAATCAGCCCCAGCATTTT
TRBJ2-3 | TRBV5-1 | . | few | CASSLERGVTDTQYF | TGTGCCAGCAGCTTAGAACGCGGGGTCACAGATACGCAGTATTTT
TRBJ2-7 | TRBV5-6 | TRBD2 | . | CASRLQGGGRSYEQCF | TGTGCCAGCAGACTACAGGGAGGCGGGAGGTCCTACGAGCAGTGCTTC
TRBJ1-2 | TRBV4-1 | TRBD1 | many | CASSSGQGNYGYTF | TGCGCCAGCAGCTCCGGACAGGGGAACTATGGCTACACCTTC
TRBJ2-1 | TRBV24-1 | . | once | CAASDSLTVNNEQFF | TGTGCCGCCAGTGATTCTTTGACAGTCAACAATGAGCAGTTCTTC
TRBJ2-7 | TRBV11-3 | . | . | CASSSSRGGLWNEQYF | TGTGCCAGCAGCTCATCAAGGGGGGGACTTTGGAACGAGCAGTACTTC
TRBJ2-1 | TRBV20-1 | . | once | CSARQGQETQFF | TGCAGTGCTAGACAGGGCCAAGAGACCCAGTTCTTC
TRBJ2-7 | TRBV12-3/TRBV12-4 | TRBD2 | few | CASSPPNLLAGVSYEQYF | TGTGCCAGCAGTCCCCCGAACCTACTAGCGGGAGTGTCCTACGAGCAGTACTTC
TRBJ2-3 | TRBV27 | . | . | CASSLTQAPGTDTQYF | TGTGCCAGCAGTTTAACGCAGGCGCCAGGCACAGATACGCAGTATTTT
TRBJ2-7 | TRBV13 | . | once | CASSLGWESYEQYF | TGTGCCAGCAGCTTGGGGTGGGAGTCCTACGAGCAGTACTTC
TRBJ2-7 | TRBV25-1 | . | . | CASSACRETDEQYF | TGTGCCAGCAGTGCCTGCAGGGAAACCGACGAGCAGTACTTC
TRBJ2-5 | TRBV5-1 | TRBD1 | . | CASTPDRGTETQYF | TGCGCCAGCACCCCGGACAGGGGGACCGAGACCCAGTACTTC
TRBJ1-4 | TRBV7-2 | . | . | CASSLSPAGEKLFF | TGTGCCAGCAGCTTATCCCCGGCGGGTGAAAAACTGTTTTTT
TRBJ1-6 | TRBV28 | TRBD1 | . | CASSFTTGQGGSPLHF | TGTGCCAGCAGTTTTACGACCGGACAGGGAGGATCACCCCTCCACTTT
TRBJ2-3 | TRBV20-1 | . | . | CSARPHNTDTQYF | TGCAGTGCTAGACCCCACAACACAGATACGCAGTATTTT
TRBJ2-1 | TRBV5-1 | . | . | CATNSGGAKDNEQFF | TGCGCCACCAACTCGGGGGGCGCAAAGGACAATGAGCAGTTCTTC
TRBJ1-4 | TRBV4-2 | . | . | CASSQDLGLEKLFF | TGTGCCAGCAGCCAAGACTTGGGATTGGAAAAACTGTTTTTT
TRBJ2-1 | TRBV20-1 | TRBD2 | . | CSAPAGGRNNEQFF | TGCAGTGCGCCAGCGGGAGGGCGGAACAATGAGCAGTTCTTC
TRBJ2-7 | TRBV20-1 | TRBD2 | . | CSAKAQAGVAYEQYF | TGCAGTGCTAAAGCGCAAGCGGGAGTAGCCTACGAGCAGTACTTC
TRBJ2-7 | TRBV7-9 | TRBD1 | few | CVSSATRDREHEQYF | TGTGTCAGCAGCGCAACTCGGGACAGGGAACACGAGCAGTACTTC
TRBJ2-3 | TRBV6-6 | TRBD2 | . | CASSSRGAGDTQYF | TGTGCCAGCAGTTCGCGGGGGGCAGGGGATACGCAGTATTTT
TRBJ2-2 | TRBV6-1 | TRBD2 | once | CASSEAGLAGSTGELFF | TGTGCCAGCAGTGAGGCCGGCCTAGCGGGTTCTACCGGGGAGCTGTTTTTT
TRBJ1-2 | TRBV5-1 | . | once | CASTLGNYGYTF | TGCGCCAGCACCCTGGGCAACTATGGCTACACCTTC
TRBJ2-3 | TRBV4-2 | TRBD2 | few | CASSQGGGTDTQYF | TGTGCCAGCAGCCAGGGGGGGGGCACAGATACGCAGTATTTT
TRBJ2-1 | TRBV29-1 | . | . | CGVDTSNEQFF | TGCGGCGTCGATACTAGTAATGAGCAGTTCTTC
TRBJ2-1 | TRBV5-1 | . | . | CASSWGLVGWEYNEQFF | TGCGCCAGCAGCTGGGGTCTTGTGGGGTGGGAGTACAATGAGCAGTTCTTC